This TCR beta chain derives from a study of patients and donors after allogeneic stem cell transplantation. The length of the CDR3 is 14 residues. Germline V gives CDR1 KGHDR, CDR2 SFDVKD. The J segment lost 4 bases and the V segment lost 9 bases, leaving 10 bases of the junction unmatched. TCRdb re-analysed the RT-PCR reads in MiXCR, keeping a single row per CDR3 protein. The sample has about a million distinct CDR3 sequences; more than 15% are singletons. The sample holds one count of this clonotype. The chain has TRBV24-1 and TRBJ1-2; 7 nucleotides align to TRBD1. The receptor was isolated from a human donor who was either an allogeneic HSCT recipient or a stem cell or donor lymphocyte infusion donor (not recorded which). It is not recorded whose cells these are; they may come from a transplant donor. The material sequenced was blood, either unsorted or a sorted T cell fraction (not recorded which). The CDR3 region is CATAPTGLFYGYTF. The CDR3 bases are TGTGCCACCGCCCCGACAGGGTTATTCTATGGCTACACCTTC.